This entry lists 17 T cell receptor beta chains sequenced from one sample in a study of CD8 T cells in Susac syndrome. Random hexamers were used to reverse transcribe the RNA input (roughly 0.5 to 1 ug). TCRdb reprocessed the immunoSEQ multiplex PCR reads with MiXCR, giving one entry per CDR3 protein. This sample has some 180,000 distinct CDR3 sequences, with around 93% found just once. The specimen sequenced was CD4+ T cells from PBMCs. The receptor source for this set is a human donor in good health.

The gene calls are TRBV15 and TRBJ2-2; D may be TRBD2 (6 bases). Between the trimmed V and J ends, which lost 1 base and 2 bases, there was a span of 11 bases. This CDR3 contains 16 residues. The germline V gene has CDR1 LNHNV and CDR2 YYDKDF (reference sequence). CDR3 sequence: CATSRGAGLNTGELFF. The CDR3 coding sequence is TGTGCCACCAGCAGAGGAGCGGGCCTAAACACCGGGGAGCTGTTTTTT.

The chain uses TRBV20-1 and TRBJ1-6; no reliable D call. CDR3 length equals 16 residues. CDR1 and CDR2 from the germline V gene are DFQATT and SNEGSKA (reference sequence). Trimming shortened V by 0 bases and J by 11 bases, and 20 bases separated the two germline ends. The chain's CDR3 is CSARDIRDGRMTPLHF. Written as DNA, the CDR3 is TGCAGTGCTAGAGATATTCGTGACGGAAGGATGACACCCCTCCACTTT.

This clonotype was seen only once. This chain uses TRBV4-2 with TRBJ2-1, with D perhaps TRBD2 (6 bases). The germline V and J ends were trimmed by 0 bases and 8 bases, with 14 bases remaining between them. The CDR3 has 15 amino acids. The germline V gene encodes CDR1 LGHNA and CDR2 YNFKEQ. The CDR3 here is CASSQEGRLGDEQFF. The CDR3 bases are TGTGCCAGCAGCCAAGAAGGGAGACTAGGCGATGAGCAGTTCTTC.

This chain joins TRBV20-1 and TRBJ1-6; D might be TRBD1 (6 bases). Trimming cost V 4 bases and J 7 bases, with 11 bases left between them. The CDR3 is made up of 13 amino acids. The germline CDR1 and CDR2 sequences are DFQATT and SNEGSKA (reference sequence). The CDR3 spells CSAIQGLNSPLHF. CDR3 sequence (DNA): TGCAGTGCTATCCAGGGGCTGAATTCACCCCTCCACTTT.

This chain links TRBV10-3 with TRBJ2-7, with 9 bases fitting TRBD1. This CDR3 has 14 residues. Germline values: CDR1 ENHRY, CDR2 SYGVKD. Unmatched junction bases numbered 4, after V lost 6 bases and J lost 1 base. Written as DNA, the CDR3 is TGTGCCATCAGCCCGGGACAGGGTTCCTACGAGCAGTACGTC. It yields the protein CAISPGQGSYEQYV.

V gene TRBV4-3 combines with J gene TRBJ2-5, with D hard to call. Per germline, CDR1 LGHNA and CDR2 YSLEER. Trimming removed 0 bases at V and 4 bases at J, with 9 bases between. CDR3 length: 14 amino acids. CDR3 sequence (DNA): TGCGCCAGCAGCCAAGACCTCTTCGGAGAGACCCAGTACTTC. This translates into CASSQDLFGETQYF.

The rearrangement joins TRBV5-1 to TRBJ2-1, with a tentative D call TRBD2 (6 bases). CDR1 is SGHRS and CDR2 is YFSETQ in the germline V gene. CDR3 length equals 14 residues. The germline V and J ends were trimmed by 9 bases and 3 bases, with 16 bases remaining between them. The CDR3 loop reads CATSTGGIYNEQFF. The CDR3 DNA is TGCGCCACCTCAACTGGGGGGATCTACAATGAGCAGTTCTTC.

This sequence joins TRBV10-3 and TRBJ1-3; D unresolved. V shed 8 bases and J shed 2 bases, with 13 bases lying between them. Germline V gene data show CDR1 as ENHRY and CDR2 as SYGVKD. The CDR3 runs 14 residues. The CDR3 loop is CAIQPDLAGNTIYF. The CDR3 DNA reads as TGTGCCATCCAACCAGACCTCGCTGGAAACACCATATATTTT.

The chain employs TRBV6-6 and TRBJ1-4; TRBD1 agrees at 7 bases. From germline, CDR1 is MNHNY and CDR2 SVGAGI (reference sequence). The J segment lost 11 bases and the V segment lost 5 bases, leaving 11 bases of the junction unmatched. This CDR3 spans 14 amino acids. The CDR3 DNA sequence: TGTGCCAGCAGTCCCAGGGGGACCCCCCAGAAACTGTTTTTT. Protein: CASSPRGTPQKLFF.

The genes are TRBV19 and TRBJ1-5, with D possibly being TRBD1 (6 bases). The V end lost 6 bases, the J end lost 8 bases, and 17 bases lay between the germline ends. CDR3 length: 14 residues. The germline gives CDR1 LNHDA, CDR2 SQIVND (reference sequence). This chain's CDR3 is CASSRQQGMEPQHF. The CDR3 nucleotides read TGTGCCAGTAGCCGCCAACAGGGAATGGAGCCCCAGCATTTT.

This chain uses TRBV7-2 with TRBJ1-1; D remains ambiguous. This CDR3 region has 13 residues. Deletions cut 4 bases from V and 1 base from J, with 7 bases between. Germline-derived CDR1 and CDR2 are SGHTA and FQGNSA. CDR3 coding DNA: TGTGCCAGCAGCTCCGATTGGAACACTGAAGCTTTCTTT. This translates into CASSSDWNTEAFF.

The sample holds a few counts of this clonotype. The V and J genes are TRBV6-6 and TRBJ2-5, with D tentatively TRBD1 (6 bases). V was clipped by 7 bases and J by 5 bases, with 8 bases between them. Germline V gives CDR1 MNHNY, CDR2 SVGAGI (reference sequence). There are 11 residues in the CDR3. The CDR3 coding sequence is TGTGCCAGCACGAGGGGGGAGACCCAGTACTTC. Amino acids: CASTRGETQYF.

This rearrangement joins TRBV5-1 to TRBJ2-1; D is possibly TRBD1 (5 bases). The CDR3 extends over 15 amino acids. The V end was cut by 2 bases, the J end by 4 bases, with 13 bases between. Germline lookup yields CDR1 SGHRS and CDR2 YFSETQ. DNA for the CDR3: TGCGCCAGCAGCTTTCGGTCAGGGCAGTACAATGAGCAGTTCTTC. Amino acids: CASSFRSGQYNEQFF.

This rearrangement joins TRBV5-1 to TRBJ1-2; D is uncertain. The CDR3 sequence is 13 residues long. Germline V gives CDR1 SGHRS, CDR2 YFSETQ. With 1 base removed from V and 5 bases from J, the gap between germline ends came to 9 bases. The CDR3 reads CASSLSSQYGYTF. CDR3 DNA sequence: TGCGCCAGCAGCTTGTCCAGTCAATATGGCTACACCTTC. Full variable domain (outside the CDR3, taken from reference TRBV5-1 and TRBJ1-2): KAGVTQTPRYLIKTRGQQVTLSCSPISGHRSVSWYQQTPGQGLQFLFEYFSETQRNKGNFPGRFSGRQFSNSRSEMNVSTLELGDSALYLCASSLSSQYGYTFGSGTRLTVV.

The chain carries TRBV15 and TRBJ2-3; TRBD2 aligns across 7 bases. V gave up 8 bases and J gave up 1 base; unmatched junction bases: 6. The CDR3 sequence is 14 residues long. Germline values: CDR1 LNHNV, CDR2 YYDKDF (reference sequence). The CDR3: CATGRRGGTDTQYF. The CDR3 DNA is TGTGCCACCGGCCGCCGGGGGGGCACAGATACGCAGTATTTT.

V and J are TRBV6-5 and TRBJ2-2; D not resolved. Trimming pared 0 bases from V and 2 bases from J, leaving 10 bases between. Germline lookup yields CDR1 MNHEY and CDR2 SVGAGI. The CDR3 extends over 16 amino acids. The CDR3 DNA sequence: TGTGCCAGCAGTTACTCGCGAGGTAGCAACACCGGGGAGCTGTTTTTT. Amino acid sequence: CASSYSRGSNTGELFF.

This rearrangement joins TRBV4-3 to TRBJ1-1; weak D call: TRBD1 (5 bases). CDR1 and CDR2 from the germline V gene are LGHNA and YSLEER. Trimming shortened V by 3 bases and J by 5 bases, and 19 bases separated the two germline ends. The CDR3 consists of 16 residues. CDR3 in DNA: TGCGCCAGCAGCCAGAGCTTTGGGGGGGGGAGAACTGAAGCTTTCTTT. This gives the protein CASSQSFGGGRTEAFF.